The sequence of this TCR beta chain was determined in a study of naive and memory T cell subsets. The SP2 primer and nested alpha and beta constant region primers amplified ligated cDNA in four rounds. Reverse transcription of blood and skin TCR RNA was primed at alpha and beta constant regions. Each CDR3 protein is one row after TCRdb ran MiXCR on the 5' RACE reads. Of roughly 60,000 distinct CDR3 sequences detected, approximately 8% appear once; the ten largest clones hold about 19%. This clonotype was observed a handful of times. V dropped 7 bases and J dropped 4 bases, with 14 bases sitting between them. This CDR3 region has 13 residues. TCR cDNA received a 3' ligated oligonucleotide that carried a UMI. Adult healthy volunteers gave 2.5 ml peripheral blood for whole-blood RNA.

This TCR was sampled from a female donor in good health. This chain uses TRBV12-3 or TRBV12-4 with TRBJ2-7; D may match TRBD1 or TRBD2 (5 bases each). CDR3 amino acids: CASTTTRGYEQYF. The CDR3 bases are TGTGCCAGCACCACGACGAGGGGTTACGAGCAGTACTTC.